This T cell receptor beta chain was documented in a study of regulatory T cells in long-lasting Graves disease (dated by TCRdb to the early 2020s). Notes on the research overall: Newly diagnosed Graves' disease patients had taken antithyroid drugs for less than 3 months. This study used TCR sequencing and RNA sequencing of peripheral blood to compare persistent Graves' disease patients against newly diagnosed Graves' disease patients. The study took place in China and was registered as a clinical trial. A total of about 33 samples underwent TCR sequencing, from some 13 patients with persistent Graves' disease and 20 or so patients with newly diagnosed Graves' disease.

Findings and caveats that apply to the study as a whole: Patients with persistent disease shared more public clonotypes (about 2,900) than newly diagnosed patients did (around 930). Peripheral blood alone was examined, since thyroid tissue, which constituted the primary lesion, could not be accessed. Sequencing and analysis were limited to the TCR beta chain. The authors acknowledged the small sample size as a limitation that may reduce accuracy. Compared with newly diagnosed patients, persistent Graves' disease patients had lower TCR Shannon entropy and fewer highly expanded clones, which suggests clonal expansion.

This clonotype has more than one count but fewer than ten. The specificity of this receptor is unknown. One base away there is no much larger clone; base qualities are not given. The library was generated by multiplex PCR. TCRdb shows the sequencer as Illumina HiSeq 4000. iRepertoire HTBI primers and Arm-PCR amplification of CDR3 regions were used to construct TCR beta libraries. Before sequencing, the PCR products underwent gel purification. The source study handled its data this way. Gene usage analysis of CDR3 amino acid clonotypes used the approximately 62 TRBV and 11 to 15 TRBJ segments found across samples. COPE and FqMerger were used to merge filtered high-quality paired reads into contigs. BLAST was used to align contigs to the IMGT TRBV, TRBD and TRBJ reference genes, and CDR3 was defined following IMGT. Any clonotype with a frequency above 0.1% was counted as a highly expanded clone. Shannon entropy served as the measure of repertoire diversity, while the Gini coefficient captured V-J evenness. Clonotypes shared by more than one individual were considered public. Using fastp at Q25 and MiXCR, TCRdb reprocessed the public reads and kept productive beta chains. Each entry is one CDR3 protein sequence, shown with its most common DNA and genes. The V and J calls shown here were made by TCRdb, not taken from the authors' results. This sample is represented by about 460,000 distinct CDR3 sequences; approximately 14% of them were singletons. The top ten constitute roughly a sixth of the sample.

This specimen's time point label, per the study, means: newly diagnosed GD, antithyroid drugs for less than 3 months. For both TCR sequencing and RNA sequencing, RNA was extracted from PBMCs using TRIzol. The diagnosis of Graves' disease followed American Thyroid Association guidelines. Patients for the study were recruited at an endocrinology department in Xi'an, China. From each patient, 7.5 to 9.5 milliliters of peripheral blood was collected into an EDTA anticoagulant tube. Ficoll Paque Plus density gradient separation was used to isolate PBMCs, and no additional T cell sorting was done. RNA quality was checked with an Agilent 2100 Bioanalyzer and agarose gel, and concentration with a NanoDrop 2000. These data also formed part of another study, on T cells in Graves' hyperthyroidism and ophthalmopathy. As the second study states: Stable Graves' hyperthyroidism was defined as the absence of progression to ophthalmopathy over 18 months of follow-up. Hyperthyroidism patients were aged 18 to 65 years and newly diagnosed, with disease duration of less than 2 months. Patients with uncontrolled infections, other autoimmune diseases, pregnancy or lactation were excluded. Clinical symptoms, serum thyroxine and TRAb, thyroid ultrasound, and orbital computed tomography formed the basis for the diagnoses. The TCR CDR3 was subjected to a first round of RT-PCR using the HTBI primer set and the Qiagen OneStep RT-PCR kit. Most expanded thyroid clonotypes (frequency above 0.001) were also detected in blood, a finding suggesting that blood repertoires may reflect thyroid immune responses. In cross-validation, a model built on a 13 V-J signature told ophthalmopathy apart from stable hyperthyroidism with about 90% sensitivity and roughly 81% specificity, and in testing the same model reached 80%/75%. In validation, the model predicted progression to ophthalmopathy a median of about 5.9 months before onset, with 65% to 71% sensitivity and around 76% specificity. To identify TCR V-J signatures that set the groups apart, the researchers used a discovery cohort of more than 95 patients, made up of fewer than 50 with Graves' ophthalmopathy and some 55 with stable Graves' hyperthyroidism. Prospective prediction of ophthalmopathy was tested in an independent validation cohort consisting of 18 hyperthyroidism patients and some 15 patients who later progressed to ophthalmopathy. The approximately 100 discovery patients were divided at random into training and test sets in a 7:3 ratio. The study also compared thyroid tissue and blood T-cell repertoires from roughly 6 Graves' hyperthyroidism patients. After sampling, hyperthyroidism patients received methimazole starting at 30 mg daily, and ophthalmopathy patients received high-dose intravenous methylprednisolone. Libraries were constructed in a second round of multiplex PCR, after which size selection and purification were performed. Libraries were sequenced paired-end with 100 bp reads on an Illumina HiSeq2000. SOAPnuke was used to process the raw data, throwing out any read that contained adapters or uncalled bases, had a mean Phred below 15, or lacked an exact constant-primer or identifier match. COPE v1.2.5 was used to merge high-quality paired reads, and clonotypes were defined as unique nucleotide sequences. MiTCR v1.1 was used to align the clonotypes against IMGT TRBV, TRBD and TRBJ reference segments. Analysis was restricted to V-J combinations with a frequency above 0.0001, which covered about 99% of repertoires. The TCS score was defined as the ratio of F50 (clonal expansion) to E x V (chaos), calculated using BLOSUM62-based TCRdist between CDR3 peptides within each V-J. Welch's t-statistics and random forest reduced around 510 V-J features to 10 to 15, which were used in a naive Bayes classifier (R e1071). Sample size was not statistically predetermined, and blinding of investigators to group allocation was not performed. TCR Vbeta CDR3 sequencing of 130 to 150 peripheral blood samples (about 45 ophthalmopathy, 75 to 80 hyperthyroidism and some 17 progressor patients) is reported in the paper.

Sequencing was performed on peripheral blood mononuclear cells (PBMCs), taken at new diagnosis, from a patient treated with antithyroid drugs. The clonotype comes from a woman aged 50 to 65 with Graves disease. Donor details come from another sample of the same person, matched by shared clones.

The DNA reads TGTGCCATCAGTGTCGAACAGGGTTGGGATACGCAGTATTTT. Translated, it gives CAISVEQGWDTQYF. The chain is encoded by TRBV10-3 joined to TRBJ2-3, and the D gene may be TRBD1, 6 bases matching. The junction shows trimming of 4 bases on V and 6 bases on J, plus 14 bases between the germline ends. The germline V gene specifies ENHRY as CDR1 and SYGVKD as CDR2. The CDR3 sequence holds 14 residues, the cysteine and phenylalanine included. Only the CDR3 DNA stays, 42 bases, in frame from base 1.